Given below is one T cell receptor beta chain in context. Its antigen is undetermined. V lost 5 bases to trimming and J lost 2 bases; unmatched junction nucleotides: 4. Germline V gene sequence: CDR1 SGHRS, CDR2 YFSETQ. This CDR3 comprises 14 residues. Individuals with ophthalmopathy presented a Clinical Activity Score of at least 3, a NOSPECS grade of at least 4 and a duration under 3 months. Clinical symptoms, serum thyroxine and TRAb, thyroid ultrasound and orbital computed tomography together formed the diagnostic basis. From RNA transcripts, TCR beta CDR3 regions were amplified. In the first-round RT-PCR of the TCR CDR3, the HTBI primer set was used. Each CDR3 protein gets one entry after TCRdb re-called the multiplex PCR reads with MiXCR. The data contain approximately 570,000 distinct CDR3 sequences, less than 20% of them seen just once; the ten biggest clones take up about half. The data are from a study of T cells in Graves' hyperthyroidism and ophthalmopathy. Notes on the study in general: Most clonotypes that expanded in the thyroid above 0.001 also showed up in blood.

The V gene is TRBV5-1, the J gene TRBJ1-3; TRBD1 matches 7 bases. The clonotype was recovered from a man in his forties with Graves' ophthalmopathy. The specimen sequenced was blood. CDR3 region: CASRSTGAGNTIYF. The CDR3 region has the DNA TGCGCCAGCAGATCAACAGGGGCTGGAAACACCATATATTTT.